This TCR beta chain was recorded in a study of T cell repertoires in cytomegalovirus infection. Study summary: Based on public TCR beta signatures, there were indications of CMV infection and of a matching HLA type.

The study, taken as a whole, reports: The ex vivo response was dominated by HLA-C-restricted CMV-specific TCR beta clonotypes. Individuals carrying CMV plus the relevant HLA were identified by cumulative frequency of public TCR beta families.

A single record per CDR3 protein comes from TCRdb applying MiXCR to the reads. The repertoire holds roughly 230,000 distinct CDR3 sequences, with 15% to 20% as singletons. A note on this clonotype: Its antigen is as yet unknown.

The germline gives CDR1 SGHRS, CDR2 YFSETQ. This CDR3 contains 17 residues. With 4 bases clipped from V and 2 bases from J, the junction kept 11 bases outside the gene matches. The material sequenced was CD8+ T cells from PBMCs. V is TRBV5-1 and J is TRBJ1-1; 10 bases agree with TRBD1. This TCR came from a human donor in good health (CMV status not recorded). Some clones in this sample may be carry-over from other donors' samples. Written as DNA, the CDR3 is TGCGCCAGCAGCGCATACCGGGACAGGGGTCCAAACACTGAAGCTTTCTTT. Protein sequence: CASSAYRDRGPNTEAFF.